The entry below describes one TCR beta chain. Its matching antigen is unknown. CDR1 and CDR2 (germline): MNHEY, SMNVEV (reference sequence). The V and J ends lost 2 bases and 8 bases respectively, with 13 bases between them. The CDR3 contains 14 residues. This specimen belongs to a study of T cell responses to AZD1222 COVID-19 vaccine. Whole-study results and caveats: An increase in Spike-specific TCR breadth and depth was observed after two AZD1222 doses. At 160-218 and 743-854, vaccine-associated CD4 TCRs were dominant, and they spanned spike. After the peak T cell response, and only then, were repertoires sampled.

This table comes from immunoSEQ multiplex PCR, and its TCRdb copy is limited to in-frame clones, with some not included. The data show under 170,000 clones, around nine tenths seen once. The TCR sequence derives from an adult who received the AZD1222 COVID-19 vaccine. Specimen: peripheral blood, collected 28 days after the second AZD1222 dose. The chain recombines TRBV27 with TRBJ2-1; the D is unclear. CDR3 sequence (DNA): TGTGCCAGCAGTTTAAGACGGTACTTGGATGAGCAGTTCTTC. Translation gives CASSLRRYLDEQFF.